These 32 T cell receptor beta chains came from one sample sequenced in a study of T-cell reconstitution after alpha-beta-depleted transplantation in children. Unique molecular identifiers tagged the TCRbeta library. TCRdb called the PCR reads again in MiXCR, with one record for every CDR3 protein. The data show over 400,000 distinct CDR3 sequences, around 12% seen once. The sequencing used PBMCs from the stem cell graft donor, collected from the stem cell graft. The receptor set was obtained from a human donor who donated a stem cell graft to a child with combined immunodeficiency.

This clonotype was seen many times. The chain recombines TRBV20-1 with TRBJ2-7, with 7 bases that match TRBD1. Germline CDR1 is DFQATT and CDR2 is SNEGSKA (reference sequence). The length of the CDR3 is 14 residues. V dropped 0 bases and J dropped 4; count of bases not matched to a gene: 6. DNA for the CDR3: TGCAGTGCTAGAGATGGGGACAGAGTTTACGAGCAGTACTTC. Its protein product is CSARDGDRVYEQYF.

This clonotype was seen ten or more times. The junction shows a germline mismatch at one end, possibly a read error. This chain uses TRBV7-9 with TRBJ2-3, with 9 nucleotides matching TRBD2. The CDR3 length is 15 residues. Germline V lookup: CDR1 SEHNR, CDR2 FQNEAQ (reference sequence). CDR3 region: CASSSLAGATDTQYF. The CDR3 coding sequence is TGCGCCAGCAGCTCCTTAGCGGGGGCCACAGATACGCAGTATTTT.

The sample holds a few counts of this clonotype. The genes are TRBV12-3 or TRBV12-4 and TRBJ2-7, with 9 bases aligning to TRBD2. The CDR3 contains 16 residues. The V gene end was trimmed by 1 base and the J gene end by 4 bases; junction bases not matched to a gene: 8. The CDR3 spells CASSLVGGRAAYEQYF. CDR3 in DNA: TGTGCCAGCAGTTTAGTGGGCGGGAGGGCCGCATACGAGCAGTACTTC.

The table lists this clonotype with many counts. V is TRBV5-6 and J is TRBJ2-7; D could derive from TRBD1 or TRBD2 (5 bases each). The CDR3 extends over 16 amino acids. Germline lookup yields CDR1 SGHDT and CDR2 YYEEEE. Between the trimmed V and J ends, which lost 6 bases and 3 bases, there was a span of 22 bases. CDR3 nucleotide sequence: TGTGCCAGCACCGAAATCCGAGGGGTAAAGGACTACGAGCAGTACTTC. This encodes CASTEIRGVKDYEQYF.

This clonotype occurred a few times. V gene TRBV6-5 combines with J gene TRBJ2-5, with 9 bases fitting TRBD2. J lost 5 bases, V lost 3 bases, and 7 bases had no gene match. There are 15 residues in the CDR3. The germline gives CDR1 MNHEY, CDR2 SVGAGI. As DNA, the CDR3 is TGTGCCAGCAGTTATAATAGCGGGAGTTTCGAGACCCAGTACTTC. Translated, it gives CASSYNSGSFETQYF.

This clonotype appeared a few times. Here the CDR3 reads CASWGGGELFF. CDR3 bases: TGTGCCAGCTGGGGTGGCGGGGAGCTGTTTTTT. The chain joins TRBV12-3 or TRBV12-4 to TRBJ2-2, with unresolved D. V was cut by 8 bases and J by 7 bases, with 8 bases left in between. This CDR3 region has 11 residues.

Remarks on this clonotype: A much more abundant neighbour one base away suggests this may be a read error. The rearrangement links TRBV6-5 to TRBJ2-7; TRBD1 might be the D (6 bases). V gave up 4 bases and J gave up 3 bases, with 13 bases separating them. Germline assignment: CDR1 MNHEY and CDR2 SVGAGI. The CDR3 sequence is 14 residues long. For the CDR3, the DNA is TGTGCCAGCAGTTTCCGACAGGTAATCTACGAGCAGTACTTC. Translated: CASSFRQVIYEQYF.

The chain has TRBV30 and TRBJ1-2, with no clear D. With 1 base removed from V and 4 bases from J, the gap between germline ends came to 10 bases. Germline loops: CDR1 GTSNPN, CDR2 SVGIG (reference sequence). This CDR3 has 13 residues. The CDR3 is CAWSEQALYGYTF. As DNA, the CDR3 is TGTGCCTGGAGTGAGCAGGCCCTCTATGGCTACACCTTC.

This clonotype was found many times. The CDR3 bases are TGTGCCAGCAGCGGGGGACTAGCGGGAGGATCTGAGCAGTTCTTC. It yields the protein CASSGGLAGGSEQFF. The V and J genes are TRBV5-4 and TRBJ2-1, with 15 bases fitting TRBD2. This CDR3 comprises 15 residues. In germline, CDR1 is SGHNT, CDR2 YYREEE (reference sequence). V lost 4 bases to trimming and J lost 9 bases; unmatched junction nucleotides: 5. Using reference TRBV5-4 and TRBJ2-1 for the parts outside the CDR3, the full variable domain is ETGVTQSPTHLIKTRGQQVTLRCSSQSGHNTVSWYQQALGQGPQFIFQYYREEENGRGNFPPRFSGLQFPNYSSELNVNALELDDSALYLCASSGGLAGGSEQFFGPGTRLTVL.

This clonotype was observed a few times. The chain has TRBV20-1 and TRBJ1-2; no reliable D call. From germline, CDR1 is DFQATT and CDR2 SNEGSKA (reference sequence). The CDR3 is 12 amino acids. V lost 6 bases and J 0 bases, leaving 8 bases between the germline ends. Here the CDR3 DNA reads TGCAGTGCGAAGATAGCTAACTATGGCTACACCTTC. Translated, it gives CSAKIANYGYTF.

This clonotype was counted ten times or more. The gene calls are TRBV12-3 or TRBV12-4 and TRBJ2-1, with D unclear. Trimming shortened V by 8 bases and J by 10 bases, and 9 bases separated the two germline ends. The CDR3 is 10 residues long. The CDR3 protein is CASSVLEQFF. CDR3 nucleotide sequence: TGTGCCAGCTCCGTTTTGGAGCAGTTCTTC.

The V call is TRBV14, the J call TRBJ2-1; D not resolved. V gave up 1 base and J gave up 6 bases, with 7 bases separating them. Germline V CDR1 and CDR2: SGHDN, FVKESK. The CDR3 length is 13 residues. This CDR3 reads CASSQGSSNEQFF. The CDR3 nucleotides read TGTGCCAGCAGCCAAGGAAGCAGCAATGAGCAGTTCTTC.

Only a few counts were recorded for this clonotype. The chain couples TRBV15 to TRBJ2-3; 10 nucleotides align to TRBD2. Germline V gene lookup returns CDR1 LNHNV and CDR2 YYDKDF (reference sequence). Losses at the gene ends were 5 bases for V and 3 bases for J; bases not matched to a gene: 8. The CDR3 loop spans 16 amino acids. CDR3 DNA: TGTGCCACCAGCTCCTACGGGACTAGCGCGACAGATACGCAGTATTTT. This encodes CATSSYGTSATDTQYF.

This clonotype was found many times. This rearrangement joins TRBV20-1 to TRBJ2-1; 13 nucleotides line up with TRBD2. The CDR3 has 17 amino acids. Losses at the gene ends were 6 bases for V and 1 base for J; bases not matched to a gene: 9. Germline V CDR1 and CDR2: DFQATT, SNEGSKA (reference sequence). The CDR3 here is CSAILAGGPYSYNEQFF. For the CDR3, the DNA is TGCAGTGCGATACTAGCGGGGGGGCCTTATTCCTACAATGAGCAGTTCTTC.

The chain couples TRBV4-1 to TRBJ2-3; 7 bases are a match to TRBD2. Per germline, CDR1 MGHRA and CDR2 YSYEKL. Trimming took 0 bases from V and 2 from J; bases not matched to a gene: 8. The CDR3 extends over 17 amino acids. CDR3 DNA: TGCGCCAGCAGCCAAGAAGGGACTACCACCCCCACAGATACGCAGTATTTT. Translating it yields CASSQEGTTTPTDTQYF.

This clonotype was picked up many times. The V call is TRBV20-1, the J call TRBJ2-1; 10 bases are shared with TRBD2. J lost 4 bases, V lost 5 bases, and 5 bases had no gene match. In germline, CDR1 is DFQATT, CDR2 SNEGSKA (reference sequence). The CDR3 runs to 14 residues. The CDR3 reads CSAPGLADYNEQFF. In DNA, the CDR3 is TGCAGTGCTCCTGGACTAGCGGATTACAATGAGCAGTTCTTC.

V gene TRBV12-3 or TRBV12-4 combines with J gene TRBJ1-1; D not resolved. CDR3 length: 11 residues. The V and J ends lost 5 bases and 3 bases respectively, with 4 bases between them. CDR3 loop: CASSRYTEAFF. CDR3 bases: TGTGCCAGCAGTCGTTACACTGAAGCTTTCTTT.

This clonotype has just a few counts. This rearrangement joins TRBV27 to TRBJ1-2; D gene ambiguous. The CDR3 spans 16 residues. Germline assignment: CDR1 MNHEY and CDR2 SMNVEV (reference sequence). Trimming removed 2 bases at V and 4 bases at J, with 17 bases between. The CDR3 loop is CASSLLGPLPPYGYTF. The CDR3 DNA is TGTGCCAGCAGTTTACTAGGACCGCTGCCTCCCTATGGCTACACCTTC.

The gene calls are TRBV14 and TRBJ2-3; D gene unclear. The CDR3 has 13 residues. Germline CDR1 and CDR2: SGHDN and FVKESK. Trimming pared 1 base from V and 4 bases from J, leaving 6 bases between. The CDR3 bases are TGTGCCAGCAGCCAAGCGGGCCCAGATACGCAGTATTTT. Residues: CASSQAGPDTQYF.

This chain joins TRBV18 and TRBJ2-4; 9 bases are a match to TRBD1. In germline, CDR1 is KGHSH, CDR2 LQKENI. Trimming removed 6 bases from V and 3 bases from J; junction bases left unmatched: 9. The length of the CDR3 is 16 residues. CDR3 coding DNA: TGTGCCAGCTCCCCCGGGACAGGGTTGGTCAAAAACATTCAGTACTTC. Protein product: CASSPGTGLVKNIQYF.

This clonotype was observed at least ten times. The J gene is TRBJ1-2, the V gene TRBV28; TRBD1 might be the D (5 bases). V shed 5 bases and J shed 3 bases, with 13 bases lying between them. Germline V gene sequence: CDR1 MDHEN, CDR2 SYDVKM. The CDR3 consists of 14 residues. The chain's CDR3 is CASSMTVRYYGYTF. For the CDR3, the DNA is TGTGCCAGCAGTATGACAGTCCGCTACTATGGCTACACCTTC.

The V and J genes are TRBV5-1 and TRBJ2-5; possibly TRBD1 for D (7 bases). Trimming stripped 4 bases from V and 1 base from J, with 17 bases between. This CDR3 contains 16 residues. Germline V lookup: CDR1 SGHRS, CDR2 YFSETQ. The CDR3 reads CASSPGGGGPQETQYF. The CDR3 nucleotides are TGCGCCAGCAGCCCGGGCGGAGGGGGCCCCCAAGAGACCCAGTACTTC.

The chain is built from TRBV12-3 or TRBV12-4 and TRBJ2-1, with D possibly matching TRBD1 (6 bases). V gave up 3 bases and J gave up 8 bases, with 14 bases separating them. The CDR3 has 14 amino acids. The CDR3 DNA is TGTGCCAGCAGTTTGGGGGAACAGGGCTATGAGCAGTTCTTC. As protein: CASSLGEQGYEQFF.

The chain uses TRBV4-3 and TRBJ1-3; 9 bases fit TRBD1. The germline CDR1 and CDR2 sequences are LGHNA and YSLEER. The V segment lost 2 bases and the J segment 6 bases; nucleotides outside the gene matches: 5. CDR3 length: 15 amino acids. The CDR3 DNA reads as TGCGCCAGCAGCCAAACACAGGGGGCGGAAAACACCATATATTTT. It is translated as CASSQTQGAENTIYF.

The chain recombines TRBV27 with TRBJ1-1, with D possibly TRBD1 on 6 matching bases. V was clipped by 6 bases and J by 3 bases, with 14 bases between them. The CDR3 covers 14 residues. Germline-derived CDR1 and CDR2 are MNHEY and SMNVEV (reference sequence). The CDR3 region is CASSWGGWDTEAFF. In nucleotides, the CDR3 is TGTGCCAGCAGCTGGGGGGGCTGGGACACTGAAGCTTTCTTT.

This clonotype has a handful of counts. The genes are TRBV7-2 and TRBJ1-6, with 7 bases matching TRBD1. Trimming took 4 bases from V and 12 from J; bases not matched to a gene: 12. The CDR3 has 15 amino acids. Germline V gives CDR1 SGHTA, CDR2 FQGNSA. The chain's CDR3 is CASSSKTGNRGPLHF. The CDR3 DNA reads as TGTGCCAGCAGCTCCAAGACAGGGAACCGGGGACCCCTCCACTTT.

This clonotype was counted at least ten times. V is TRBV7-2 and J is TRBJ1-5; 7 positions match TRBD1. CDR1 is SGHTA and CDR2 is FQGNSA in the germline V gene. The CDR3 has 16 amino acids. V was pared by 5 bases and J by 5 bases, with 12 bases of the junction left unmatched. The DNA for the CDR3 is TGTGCCAGCAGCCAAATAGAAACAGGGGTTGATCAGCCCCAGCATTTT. Encoded protein: CASSQIETGVDQPQHF.

This rearrangement joins TRBV12-3 or TRBV12-4 to TRBJ1-1, with D perhaps TRBD1 (5 bases). There are 13 residues in the CDR3. Trimming left V 6 bases short and J 7 bases short, with 15 bases between. CDR3 protein: CASRYAGKGEAFF. The CDR3 nucleotides are TGTGCCAGCAGATACGCAGGGAAGGGTGAAGCTTTCTTT.

The chain employs TRBV20-1 and TRBJ2-5, with 8 bases matching TRBD1. The CDR3 covers 16 residues. The germline CDR1 and CDR2 sequences are DFQATT and SNEGSKA (reference sequence). Unmatched junction bases numbered 15, after V lost 4 bases and J lost 5 bases. The CDR3 nucleotides read TGCAGTGCTACCACCTGGACAGGGACGGGGCGGGAGACCCAGTACTTC. Amino acid sequence: CSATTWTGTGRETQYF.

This clonotype was observed a few times. The chain uses TRBV30 and TRBJ2-7; D is uncertain. V was clipped by 3 bases and J by 2 bases, with 14 bases between them. Per the germline V gene, CDR1 is GTSNPN and CDR2 is SVGIG (reference sequence). The CDR3 covers 14 residues. The CDR3 loop reads CAWSDKTRTYEQYF. For the CDR3, the DNA is TGTGCCTGGAGCGATAAGACCCGAACCTACGAGCAGTACTTC.

This clonotype was seen more than once but under ten times. V and J are TRBV25-1 and TRBJ1-2; 7 bases match TRBD1. The J segment lost 2 bases and the V segment lost 4 bases, leaving 7 bases of the junction unmatched. This CDR3 has 15 amino acids. CDR1 is MGHDK, CDR2 SYGVNS, per germline. For the CDR3, the DNA is TGTGCCAGCAGTGGGGGACAGATAGCCAACTATGGCTACACCTTC. This sequence encodes CASSGGQIANYGYTF.

A few counts support this clonotype. This chain joins TRBV20-1 and TRBJ2-7, with TRBD2 matching 9 bases. The V gene's germline CDR1 is DFQATT and CDR2 SNEGSKA (reference sequence). The trim removed 0 bases at V and 5 bases at J, leaving 8 bases unmatched. The CDR3 extends over 15 amino acids. As DNA, the CDR3 is TGCAGTGCTAGAGATACGCGGACTAGCGACCACGAGCAGTACTTC. Its translation: CSARDTRTSDHEQYF.